What follows are 6 T cell receptor beta chains derived from one specimen sequenced in a study of PD-1 blockade in classical Hodgkin lymphoma. Clones were read by immunoSEQ multiplex PCR, and TCRdb kept only the in-frame ones, dropping some. The data contain 100,000 or so clones, about nine tenths of them singletons. Stated time point: cycle 4 day 1 (C4D1), after 5 to 7 weeks of nivolumab. Each patient's relapse followed autologous stem cell transplantation, and brentuximab vedotin exposure varied. The input for sequencing was peripheral blood mononuclear cells (PBMCs), taken before the fourth cycle of nivolumab. Source of these receptors: a human donor with classical Hodgkin lymphoma.

This chain connects TRBV19 to TRBJ2-1; D is unresolved. Trimming stripped 10 bases from V and 7 bases from J, with 26 bases between. CDR3 length: 16 residues. Germline V CDR1 and CDR2: LNHDA, SQIVND (reference sequence). CDR3 protein: CATSPLTFTSPNEQFF. CDR3 DNA: TGTGCCACCAGCCCCCTGACATTTACATCACCAAATGAGCAGTTCTTC. Variable domain in full (rest from reference TRBV19 and TRBJ2-1): DGGITQSPKYLFRKEGQNVTLSCEQNLNHDAMYWYRQDPGQGLRLIYYSQIVNDFQKGDIAEGYSVSREKKESFPLTVTSAQKNPTAFYLCATSPLTFTSPNEQFFGPGTRLTVL.

This chain connects TRBV30 to TRBJ2-7, with D perhaps TRBD2 (6 bases). V lost 5 bases and J 2 bases, leaving 19 bases between the germline ends. The germline V gene has CDR1 GTSNPN and CDR2 SVGIG (reference sequence). This CDR3 spans 15 amino acids. Written as DNA, the CDR3 is TGTGCCTGGGGGGGGTCTAAGTGGCAGACCTACGAGCAGTACTTC. It is translated as CAWGGSKWQTYEQYF.

This sequence joins TRBV28 and TRBJ2-7, with a possible D match to TRBD1 (6 bases). Germline V lookup: CDR1 MDHEN, CDR2 SYDVKM. This CDR3 contains 11 residues. V lost 7 bases and J lost 6, with 10 bases in between. The CDR3: CASTQGSEQYF. In nucleotides, the CDR3 is TGTGCCAGCACACAGGGATCCGAGCAGTACTTC.

V gene TRBV28 combines with J gene TRBJ2-1; TRBD2 is a possible D gene (7 bases). The CDR3 loop spans 15 amino acids. Trimming removed 6 bases from V and 7 bases from J, with 19 bases in between. Looked up from germline, CDR1 is MDHEN and CDR2 is SYDVKM. CDR3 DNA: TGTGCCAGCAGGCCTCGGGGGGCCCGAGATAATGAGCAGTTCTTC. The encoded protein is CASRPRGARDNEQFF.

The genes are TRBV14 and TRBJ1-2, with D unresolved. This CDR3 has 14 residues. In germline, CDR1 is SGHDN, CDR2 FVKESK. The V and J ends lost 0 bases and 5 bases respectively, with 10 bases between them. CDR3 nucleotide sequence: TGTGCCAGCAGCCAAGAGGGTCCGCATTATGGCTACACCTTC. Amino acids: CASSQEGPHYGYTF.

V is TRBV5-1 and J is TRBJ2-7; 9 bases line up with TRBD1. J gave up 1 base and V 4 bases, and 3 bases lay outside the gene matches. Germline V gene data show CDR1 as SGHRS and CDR2 as YFSETQ. The CDR3 length is 14 residues. DNA for the CDR3: TGCGCCAGCAGCGATGGGACAGGGTCCTACGAGCAGTACTTC. Amino acids: CASSDGTGSYEQYF.